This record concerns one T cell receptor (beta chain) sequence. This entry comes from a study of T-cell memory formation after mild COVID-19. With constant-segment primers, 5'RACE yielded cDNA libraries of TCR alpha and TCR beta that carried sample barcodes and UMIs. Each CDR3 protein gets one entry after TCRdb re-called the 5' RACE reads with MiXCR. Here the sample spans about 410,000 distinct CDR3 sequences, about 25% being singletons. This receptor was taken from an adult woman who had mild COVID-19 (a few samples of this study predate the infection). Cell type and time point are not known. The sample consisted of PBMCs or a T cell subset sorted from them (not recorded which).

CDR3 in amino acids: CASSLMGDPHYEQYF. For the CDR3, the DNA is TGTGCCAGCAGCCTCATGGGGGACCCTCACTACGAGCAGTACTTC. The chain uses TRBV7-9 and TRBJ2-7, with D perhaps matching TRBD1 or TRBD2 (5 bases each). Germline CDR1 and CDR2: SEHNR and FQNEAQ (reference sequence). The CDR3 loop spans 15 amino acids. V was cut by 5 bases and J by 3 bases, with 17 bases left in between.